The 16 T cell receptor beta chains given below trace back to one sample, sequenced in a study of cytomegalovirus exposure and HLA in healthy donors. The PCR had 60 Vbeta and 13 Jbeta primers. TCRdb's copy holds only in-frame clones and misses some; the assay was immunoSEQ multiplex PCR. Of approximately 89,000 clones listed, under 75% are singletons. Sequenced sample: PBMCs. These receptors came from a female donor in good health and CMV-seronegative.

This clone has just a few counts. This chain joins TRBV6-4 and TRBJ2-1, with 13 bases aligning to TRBD2. The germline V gene has CDR1 MRHNA and CDR2 SNTAGT. Trimming removed 3 bases from V and 11 bases from J; junction bases left unmatched: 10. CDR3 length: 16 residues. The CDR3 nucleotides read TGTGCCAGCAGTGAGGGTACTAGCGGGGGGGTGGATCAGCAGTTCTTC. Translated: CASSEGTSGGVDQQFF.

This chain joins TRBV5-7 and TRBJ2-5; D may be TRBD2 (6 bases). TRBV5-7 is identified as an open reading frame with a role that is uncertain. V dropped 0 bases and J dropped 3 bases, with 9 bases sitting between them. CDR3 length: 14 amino acids. Written as DNA, the CDR3 is TGTGCCAGCAGCTTGGGACTAGGGGAAGAGACCCAGTACTTC. Translation: CASSLGLGEETQYF.

The chain recombines TRBV5-6 with TRBJ1-1; no clear D. V was pared by 1 base and J by 4 bases, with 5 bases between. Germline V lookup: CDR1 SGHDT, CDR2 YYEEEE. The CDR3 length is 12 residues. This CDR3 reads CASSLKSTEAFF. CDR3 DNA sequence: TGTGCCAGCAGCTTGAAGAGCACTGAAGCTTTCTTT.

This sequence joins TRBV4-1 and TRBJ2-5; 8 positions match TRBD1. CDR1 MGHRA and CDR2 YSYEKL come from the germline V gene. The V and J ends lost 0 bases and 4 bases, in that order; junction bases with no gene match: 16. This CDR3 is built from 19 residues. CDR3 sequence (DNA): TGCGCCAGCAGCCAAGACGGGTTAGGCGGGCAGGGGGCAGGAGAGACCCAGTACTTC. This gives the protein CASSQDGLGGQGAGETQYF.

This clone occurred a few times. The CDR3 sequence is CASTHSGSLDYEQYF. CDR3 DNA sequence: TGTGCCAGCACCCATAGCGGGAGTCTTGACTACGAGCAGTACTTC. This chain connects TRBV16 to TRBJ2-7; 9 bases match TRBD2. The CDR3 spans 15 residues. Germline V gene data show CDR1 as KGHSY and CDR2 as FQNENV. V lost 7 bases and J lost 3; bases outside the gene matches: 10.

CDR3 sequence reads: CASMGQGNTEAFF. The DNA for the CDR3 is TGTGCCAGCATGGGGCAGGGAAACACTGAAGCTTTCTTT. The chain combines TRBV27 with TRBJ1-1; possibly TRBD1 for D (5 bases). The V end was cut by 7 bases, the J end by 2 bases, with 11 bases between. Germline loops: CDR1 MNHEY, CDR2 SMNVEV (reference sequence). CDR3 size: 13 residues.

This chain joins TRBV29-1 and TRBJ2-1; 8 bases align to TRBD1. The CDR3 loop spans 14 amino acids. Germline lookup yields CDR1 SQVTM and CDR2 ANQGSEA. The ends lost 1 base at V and 7 bases at J; junction bases unmatched: 6. The CDR3 sequence is CSVEARTGRNEQFF. The DNA for the CDR3 is TGCAGCGTTGAAGCCAGGACAGGGAGGAATGAGCAGTTCTTC.

This chain links TRBV14 with TRBJ1-2, with TRBD1 as a possible D gene (5 bases). The V gene's germline CDR1 is SGHDN and CDR2 FVKESK. This CDR3 has 13 residues. V was pared by 0 bases and J by 10 bases, with 12 bases between. The CDR3 bases are TGTGCCAGCAGCCAAGAGACAGCGCTCCACTACACCTTC. Its protein product is CASSQETALHYTF.

This clone was counted only a few times. The chain employs TRBV5-1 and TRBJ2-2; no firm D call. With 4 bases removed from V and 5 bases from J, the gap between germline ends came to 9 bases. Germline lookup yields CDR1 SGHRS and CDR2 YFSETQ. The CDR3 runs to 13 residues. The CDR3 coding sequence is TGCGCCAGCAGCGCCACAGTTACCGGGGAGCTGTTTTTT. It yields the protein CASSATVTGELFF.

The chain employs TRBV28 and TRBJ2-7, with 12 bases aligning to TRBD2. The CDR3 length is 15 residues. CDR1 is MDHEN, CDR2 SYDVKM, per germline. V gave up 6 bases and J gave up 4 bases; unmatched junction bases: 7. CDR3 sequence reads: CASSPGLAGLYEQYF. The CDR3 DNA reads TGTGCCAGCAGCCCCGGACTAGCGGGACTGTACGAGCAGTACTTC.

V usage is TRBV7-2 and J usage is TRBJ1-1; D is unresolved. The V and J ends lost 1 base and 11 bases respectively, with 11 bases between them. From germline, CDR1 is SGHTA and CDR2 FQGNSA. The CDR3 contains 12 residues. The CDR3: CASSLGKERAFF. The CDR3 DNA sequence: TGTGCCAGCAGCTTAGGAAAGGAGAGGGCTTTCTTT.

This sequence joins TRBV2 and TRBJ1-5; 7 bases line up with TRBD1. There are 18 residues in the CDR3. V lost 1 base, J lost 7 bases, and 16 bases stayed unmatched. Germline V lookup: CDR1 SNHLY, CDR2 FYNNEI. CDR3 DNA sequence: TGTGCCAGCAGTGAAGGGGCCCCCGGGACAGCCGAATGGCAGCCCCAGCATTTT. Translating gives CASSEGAPGTAEWQPQHF.

This clone has only one observation. The chain joins TRBV14 to TRBJ1-2; TRBD1 might be the D (5 bases). Trimming stripped 0 bases from V and 4 bases from J, with 12 bases between. From germline, CDR1 is SGHDN and CDR2 FVKESK. This CDR3 contains 15 residues. The CDR3: CASSQDPRASYGYTF. The CDR3, as DNA: TGTGCCAGCAGCCAAGATCCCAGGGCCAGCTATGGCTACACCTTC. The complete variable domain, with remaining parts taken from reference TRBV14 and TRBJ1-2, reads EAGVTQFPSHSVIEKGQTVTLRCDPISGHDNLYWYRRVMGKEIKFLLHFVKESKQDESGMPNNRFLAERTGGTYSTLKVQPAELEDSGVYFCASSQDPRASYGYTFGSGTRLTVV.

V and J are TRBV4-1 and TRBJ2-3; 8 bases map to TRBD1. The CDR3 spans 15 residues. CDR1 and CDR2 from the germline V gene are MGHRA and YSYEKL. The V segment lost 0 bases and the J segment 4 bases; nucleotides outside the gene matches: 3. This CDR3 is CASSQDPGGPDTQYF. For the CDR3, the DNA is TGCGCCAGCAGCCAAGATCCAGGGGGCCCAGATACGCAGTATTTT.

The genes are TRBV4-1 and TRBJ2-5; D remains ambiguous. Germline V lookup: CDR1 MGHRA, CDR2 YSYEKL. The CDR3 loop spans 11 amino acids. The V end lost 1 base, the J end lost 9 bases, and 6 bases lay between the germline ends. The CDR3 sequence: CASSQGPAQYF. CDR3 DNA sequence: TGCGCCAGCAGCCAAGGTCCAGCCCAGTACTTC.

This clone was picked up one time. J is TRBJ2-3 and V is TRBV5-4; D is unresolved. The germline V and J ends were trimmed by 2 bases and 1 base, with 5 bases remaining between them. The CDR3 extends over 13 amino acids. CDR1 and CDR2 (germline): SGHNT, YYREEE (reference sequence). CDR3 DNA: TGTGCCAGCAGCTTTTCGGGCACAGATACGCAGTATTTT. Protein sequence: CASSFSGTDTQYF.